These T cell receptor beta chains were read from a single sample in a study of cytomegalovirus exposure and HLA in healthy donors. Measured with immunoSEQ multiplex PCR; TCRdb has only the in-frame clones, and not every one. The sample shows 75,000 to 90,000 clones, around 84% of them seen only once. The sequenced sample consisted of PBMCs. These receptors all stem from a middle-aged man in good health and CMV-seropositive. CDR3s include the opening cysteine and the closing phenylalanine or tryptophan. The D gene is left open where the match is weak. Not all rows give a size; the values are once, few, many and, for expanded clones, a class.

NA,TRBJ1-5,TRBV18,NA,TGTGCCAGCTCACTCCAGTCCGAGGGGCCCCAGCATTTT,CASSLQSEGPQHF
TRBD1,TRBJ1-6,TRBV6-5,NA,TGTGCCAGCAGTTACGCACCGACAGGGAGTAATTCACCCCTCCACTTT,CASSYAPTGSNSPLHF
NA,TRBJ2-7,TRBV7-2,once,TGTGCCAGCAGCTTAGCTAGTTGGGGGCACGAGCAGTACTTC,CASSLASWGHEQYF
TRBD2,TRBJ2-3,TRBV10-1,NA,TGCGCCAGCAGTGAAACTAGCGGGAGCCGCACAGATACGCAGTATTTT,CASSETSGSRTDTQYF
NA,TRBJ1-6,TRBV28,NA,TGTGCCAGCAGTTTATACCATGGGGGAGGGACAAATTCACCCCTCCACTTT,CASSLYHGGGTNSPLHF
NA,TRBJ1-6,TRBV6-1,NA,TGTGCCAGCAGTGAAGCGCAGGGTTCACCCCTCCACTTT,CASSEAQGSPLHF
TRBD2,TRBJ2-5,TRBV27,NA,TGTGCCAGCAGTATACCGGGACTAGCGGTGTGTGAGACCCAGTACTTC,CASSIPGLAVCETQYF
NA,TRBJ2-3,TRBV7-2,NA,TGTGCCAGCAGCAAACACCGGGACTTGAGCACAGATACGCAGTATTTT,CASSKHRDLSTDTQYF
TRBD2,TRBJ2-7,TRBV7-8,NA,TGTGCCAGCAGCCCCCAACAGACTAGCGGGGCGAGCTCCTACGAGCAGTACTTC,CASSPQQTSGASSYEQYF
TRBD1,TRBJ2-7,TRBV28,once,TGTGCCAGCAGTTTAACGGGACAGGCATTCGAGCAGTACTTC,CASSLTGQAFEQYF
NA,TRBJ2-1,TRBV10-3,few,TGTGCCATCAGTGAAGGGGATCTGAATAGCAATGAGCAGTTCTTC,CAISEGDLNSNEQFF
NA,TRBJ1-1,TRBV6-5,NA,TGTGCCAGCACCATAACAGCAATGAACACTGAAGCTTTCTTT,CASTITAMNTEAFF
TRBD2,TRBJ2-1,TRBV6-1,NA,TGTGCCAGCAGTGAGGAGATAGCGGGATTCTACAATGAGCAGTTCTTC,CASSEEIAGFYNEQFF
TRBD1,TRBJ2-7,TRBV5-4,NA,TGTGCCAGCAGCTTGGGGGACAGGGGGTGGGAGCAGTACTTC,CASSLGDRGWEQYF
NA,TRBJ2-3,TRBV19,once,TGTGCCAGCTCATTCCCCCCAGGGGGCACAGATACGCAGTATTTT,CASSFPPGGTDTQYF
TRBD2,TRBJ2-1,TRBV19,NA,TGTGCCAGTAGCAAGCGGGAGTGGTCCTACAATGAGCAGTTCTTC,CASSKREWSYNEQFF
NA,TRBJ2-1,TRBV18,NA,TGTGCCAGCTCACCTCTGGGGGGTGAGCAGTTCTTC,CASSPLGGEQFF
TRBD1,TRBJ1-1,TRBV18,NA,TGTGCCAGCTCACTACAGGGGGCAATCGGAAACACTGAAGCTTTCTTT,CASSLQGAIGNTEAFF
NA,TRBJ2-5,TRBV5-1,NA,TGCGCCAGCACCCGAGGGGGAGAAGAGACCCAGTACTTC,CASTRGGEETQYF
NA,TRBJ2-1,TRBV11-2,NA,TGTGCCAGCAGCTTAGGGGCAGGGGCCTTGTACAATGAGCAGTTCTTC,CASSLGAGALYNEQFF
TRBD2,TRBJ2-3,TRBV6-6,NA,TGTGCCAGCAAGACTAGCTCAGATACGCAGTATTTT,CASKTSSDTQYF
NA,TRBJ1-3,TRBV6-1,NA,TGTGCCAGCATTTTAGGAAACACCATATATTTT,CASILGNTIYF
TRBD1,TRBJ2-7,TRBV9,NA,TGTGCCAGCAGCGTAGGCGGGACAGGGTTCGACGAGCAGTACTTC,CASSVGGTGFDEQYF
NA,TRBJ1-1,TRBV5-1,NA,TGCGCCAGCAGCCTCTCATCCGGAGTGAACACTGAAGCTTTCTTT,CASSLSSGVNTEAFF
NA,TRBJ2-2,TRBV5-1,NA,TGCGCCAGCAGCTTGGCAGCGAACACCGGGGAGCTGTTTTTT,CASSLAANTGELFF
TRBD2,TRBJ2-7,TRBV13,NA,TGTGCCAGCAGCTTCCGGACTAGCGGCTCCTACGAGCAGTACTTC,CASSFRTSGSYEQYF
TRBD2,TRBJ2-3,TRBV27,NA,TGTGCCAGCAGCCGAGTTGGGGGACTAGTGACAGATACGCAGTATTTT,CASSRVGGLVTDTQYF
TRBD2,TRBJ2-1,TRBV5-1,NA,TGCGCCAGCAGAGCCACTAGCGACTACAATGAGCAGTTCTTC,CASRATSDYNEQFF
NA,TRBJ2-5,TRBV28,NA,TGTGCCAGCAGTTTATACGTCAGGGCAGGGGAGACCCAGTACTTC,CASSLYVRAGETQYF
TRBD2,TRBJ2-7,TRBV6-1,few,TGTGCCAGCAGTGATGGCGGGAGCTACGAGCAGTACTTC,CASSDGGSYEQYF
NA,TRBJ2-3,TRBV7-2,NA,TGTGCCAGCAGCTTATACCGGGAGGATACGCAGTATTTT,CASSLYREDTQYF
NA,TRBJ1-4,TRBV5-1,NA,TGCGCCAGCAGCTTATCGGCAGGGAGGGAAAAACTGTTTTTT,CASSLSAGREKLFF
NA,TRBJ1-4,TRBV7-8,NA,TGTGCCAGCAGCTTAGATGCGACAGCTGTCGACCACCTCTTTAAACTGTTTTTT,CASSLDATAVDHLFKLFF
TRBD1,TRBJ1-1,TRBV2,NA,TGTGCCAGCAGTTACAGGGGTCTGAACACTGAAGCTTTCTTT,CASSYRGLNTEAFF
NA,TRBJ1-2,TRBV7-6,NA,TGTGCCAGCAGCTTAGGTCAGGGCTTGGGCTACACCTTC,CASSLGQGLGYTF
TRBD1,TRBJ2-1,TRBV5-1,NA,TGTGCCAGCAGCCCTGGACAGGGGTACAATGAGCAGTTCTTC,CASSPGQGYNEQFF
TRBD1,TRBJ2-5,TRBV7-8,NA,TGTGCCAGCAGCGAAGGACAGGTTTACCAAGAGACCCAGTACTTC,CASSEGQVYQETQYF
NA,TRBJ2-7,TRBV5-1,NA,TGCGCCAGATTACCGTTTTCCTACGAGCAGTACTTC,CARLPFSYEQYF
TRBD1,TRBJ1-5,TRBV5-1,once,TGCGCCAGCAGCTGGACAGGGGGTGGGAATCAGCCCCAGCATTTT,CASSWTGGGNQPQHF
TRBD2,TRBJ2-2,TRBV5-4,NA,TGTGCCAGCAGCGCGGGACTAATGAACACCGGGGAGCTGTTTTTT,CASSAGLMNTGELFF
NA,TRBJ2-7,TRBV28,NA,TGTGCCAGCAGTCCTCCCTTAGCTTCCTACGAGCAGTACTTC,CASSPPLASYEQYF
NA,TRBJ2-7,TRBV27,NA,TGTGCCAGCAGTTCTAAATACGAGCAGTACTTC,CASSSKYEQYF
TRBD1,TRBJ2-3,TRBV5-6,NA,TGTGCCAGCAGCCTCACAGGGGGCAGCACAGATACGCAGTATTTT,CASSLTGGSTDTQYF
TRBD2,TRBJ2-3,TRBV9,NA,TGTGCCAGCAGCACCCGGGGGGTAGCGAGTAGCACAGATACGCAGTATTTT,CASSTRGVASSTDTQYF
NA,TRBJ1-6,TRBV5-4,NA,TGTGCCAGCAGCTTGCAGGGACTGAATAATTCACCCCTCCACTTT,CASSLQGLNNSPLHF
NA,TRBJ1-1,TRBV6-1,NA,TGTGCCAGCAGAAACAGGGTTTCGAACACTGAAGCTTTCTTT,CASRNRVSNTEAFF
NA,TRBJ2-1,TRBV12-5,NA,TGTGCTAGTGGTCCCGGGACTTTTTATGAGCAGTTCTTC,CASGPGTFYEQFF
NA,TRBJ1-3,TRBV7-8,NA,TGTGCCAGCAGCTTAGCGGGGGGAGCTGGAAACACCATATATTTT,CASSLAGGAGNTIYF